The following is a TCR beta chain sequence with its context. Antigen specificity is unknown. These data belong to a study of blood T cells in healthy people across ages. Study results and limitations: Estimates drawn from one million T cells were deemed to understate diversity. It was the long-lived donors that had more naive CD4+ cells and higher diversity than aged donors.

The V end lost 3 bases, the J end lost 4 bases, and 18 bases lay between the germline ends. The CDR3 loop spans 16 amino acids. The V gene's germline CDR1 is MGHDK and CDR2 SYGVNS. Through a sample-barcoded 5' primer and a J-beta primer mix, a second PCR was run for roughly 7 to 11 cycles. TCRdb reprocessed the 5' RACE reads via MiXCR and lists one record per CDR3 protein. The sample records about 800,000 distinct CDR3 sequences, 55% to 70% being singletons. This clonotype was obtained from a man aged 25 to 40 in good health. The rearrangement links TRBV25-1 to TRBJ1-2, with D possibly being TRBD1 (5 bases). The sequenced material came from blood. The CDR3 region has the DNA TGTGCCAGCAGTGACCAACCGGGGGGGGAGACCTATGGCTACACCTTC. Amino acid sequence: CASSDQPGGETYGYTF.